This T cell receptor beta chain was identified in a study of blood T cell repertoires in COVID-19 (dated by TCRdb to the early 2020s). Concerning the study at large: The collaborator samples originated in the United States, Italy and Spain and spanned the acute and convalescent phases of COVID-19. Nearly every sample came with metadata listing a de-identified subject ID, COVID-19 status, age in years and sex. The samples were drawn from two sources: the first 160 participants of the ongoing ImmuneRACE study, and 1,254 subjects contributed by 6 global collaborators. The dataset comprised deeply sampled blood TCRbeta repertoires from subjects exposed to, actively infected with, or recovered from COVID-19. HLA class I and class II types, where available, came from metadata supplied by the sample provider rather than from assay-based typing. The repertoires were released in a freely available public database meant as a resource for research on the immune response to SARS-CoV-2. The prospective study material was composed of cDNA or gDNA derived from T cells, B-cell-depleted T cells, or PBMCs. What the authors observed across the whole study: The quantity of clinical and demographic metadata differed by source and by participant and was supplied without curation.

Turning to this clone: What antigen it recognizes has not been identified. The input lacks base qualities; no much larger clone sits a single base away.

V is pruned by 8 bases and J by 0 bases, leaving 6 bases of the junction without a gene match. From the cysteine up to the phenylalanine, the CDR3 has a length of 15 residues. The kept DNA is CDR3 alone, 45 bases in frame from the first base. CDR1 is given as LNHDA and CDR2 as SQIVND, both from the germline V gene (reference sequence). At one collaborating source in Seattle, patients were enrolled during active infection and were followed longitudinally through the course of disease. Each collaborating institution followed its own protocols to collect whole blood in K2EDTA tubes. For TCRbeta analysis, collaborator samples were shipped as frozen whole blood, as isolated PBMCs, or as DNA extracted from either sample type. The immunoSEQ Assay, a bias-controlled multiplex PCR, was used to amplify TCRbeta CDR3 regions from genomic DNA. Per the source publication's procedure: Within the assay, amplification of reference gene primers was used to estimate how many nucleated cells each sample contained. To quantify the absolute abundance of each unique TCRbeta CDR3 rearrangement, sequence reads were collapsed and filtered. For each sample, productive Simpson clonality was calculated as the square root of Simpson's diversity index across productive rearrangements. TCRdb limited this immuneACCESS table to in-frame rearrangements with V and J called. A share of clones is missing; checked studies link under half to unresolved V genes, and the rest is unexplained. That table supplies the V and J calls and clone size; D and trimming were determined from the DNA. This sample holds hundreds of thousands of clones; roughly nine tenths were observed only once. The top ten clonotypes cover 1.5% to 2% of the sample.

Here the chain combines TRBV19 and TRBJ2-1; 8 bases in the middle match TRBD1. The sample taken for sequencing was peripheral blood. This clonotype was obtained from a woman in her 30s with COVID-19, enrolled during active disease. The CDR3 reads CASSRDRSSYNEQFF. The sequenced DNA: TGTGCCAGTTCGCGGGACAGGAGCTCCTACAATGAGCAGTTCTTC.